The 17 T cell receptor beta chains below come from one sample, sequenced in a study of blood T cell repertoires in COVID-19. TCRdb's table, derived via immunoSEQ multiplex PCR, lists solely in-frame clones and lacks some. The repertoire holds 130,000 to 150,000 clones, with more than 75% as singletons. The material sequenced was peripheral blood. The receptors here all came from a human donor with acute or convalescent COVID-19. The donor label of this sample is uncertain.

The DNA of the CDR3 is TGCAGCGTTGAGAGACAGCTAAACAATGAGCAGTTCTTC. The encoded protein is CSVERQLNNEQFF. The chain employs TRBV29-1 and TRBJ2-1, with a tentative D call TRBD1 (5 bases). The CDR3 has 13 amino acids. Per the germline V gene, CDR1 is SQVTM and CDR2 is ANQGSEA. The V end lost 3 bases, the J end lost 5 bases, and 11 bases lay between the germline ends.

J is TRBJ2-5 and V is TRBV6-2 or TRBV6-3; TRBD2 might be the D (5 bases). Germline lookup yields CDR1 MNHEY and CDR2 SVGEGT. The CDR3 totals 13 residues. Trimming took off 4 bases at V and 5 bases at J, with 11 bases between the two ends. The CDR3: CASSLRGQETQYF. The CDR3, as DNA: TGTGCCAGCAGTTTACGGGGTCAGGAGACCCAGTACTTC.

The chain couples TRBV6-6 to TRBJ1-5; D is possibly TRBD1 (5 bases). The CDR3 runs to 15 residues. Per germline, CDR1 MNHNY and CDR2 SVGAGI (reference sequence). V was pared by 5 bases and J by 4 bases, with 15 bases between. The CDR3 loop is CASSGAGRTNQPQHF. DNA for the CDR3: TGTGCCAGCAGTGGTGCGGGGCGTACGAATCAGCCCCAGCATTTT.

The rearrangement uses TRBV11-2 and TRBJ1-4; 7 positions match TRBD1. Per germline, CDR1 SGHAT and CDR2 FQNNGV. V dropped 4 bases and J dropped 5; count of bases not matched to a gene: 7. The CDR3 consists of 15 residues. Here the CDR3 DNA reads TGTGCCAGCAGCTCAGGACAGGCACAGAATGAAAAACTGTTTTTT. It is translated as CASSSGQAQNEKLFF.

J is TRBJ2-2 and V is TRBV24-1; 7 bases match TRBD2. The CDR3 has 15 residues. Per the germline V gene, CDR1 is KGHDR and CDR2 is SFDVKD. V lost 5 bases, J lost 3 bases, and 5 bases stayed unmatched. This chain's CDR3 is CATSGREAYTGELFF. CDR3 sequence (DNA): TGTGCCACCAGTGGTCGGGAGGCATACACCGGGGAGCTGTTTTTT.

The chain is built from TRBV6-6 and TRBJ1-2; D uncertain. The V end lost 5 bases, the J end lost 7 bases, and 14 bases lay between the germline ends. Looked up from germline, CDR1 is MNHNY and CDR2 is SVGAGI (reference sequence). The CDR3 runs to 13 residues. CDR3 sequence (DNA): TGTGCCAGCAGTAAAGACATCTCTTCTGGCTACACCTTC. Protein sequence: CASSKDISSGYTF.

The chain is built from TRBV11-2 and TRBJ2-2; 14 bases match TRBD2. Germline V gives CDR1 SGHAT, CDR2 FQNNGV. V lost 4 bases to trimming and J lost 6 bases; unmatched junction nucleotides: 7. The CDR3 length is 17 residues. CDR3 in amino acids: CASSSRLAGGSPGELFF. Here the CDR3 DNA reads TGTGCCAGCAGCTCCCGACTAGCGGGGGGGTCCCCCGGGGAGCTGTTTTTT.

This clone was recorded a few times. The CDR3 nucleotides are TGTGCCAGCAGCTTTTGGGACAGGCAAGACGAGCAGTACTTC. Encoded protein: CASSFWDRQDEQYF. The chain is built from TRBV7-9 and TRBJ2-7, with TRBD1 identical over 8 bases. Germline CDR1 reads SEHNR; CDR2 reads FQNEAQ (reference sequence). V shed 3 bases and J 5 bases; nucleotides not matched to a gene: 6. The CDR3 is 14 amino acids.

V gene TRBV19 combines with J gene TRBJ1-4; 7 bases align to TRBD1. The CDR3 covers 13 residues. Germline V gene lookup returns CDR1 LNHDA and CDR2 SQIVND (reference sequence). Trimming took 6 bases from V and 8 from J; bases not matched to a gene: 6. The CDR3 DNA is TGTGCCAGTAGGGTTACAGGGGACGAAAAACTGTTTTTT. This sequence encodes CASRVTGDEKLFF. Complete variable domain (other parts from reference TRBV19 and TRBJ1-4): DGGITQSPKYLFRKEGQNVTLSCEQNLNHDAMYWYRQDPGQGLRLIYYSQIVNDFQKGDIAEGYSVSREKKESFPLTVTSAQKNPTAFYLCASRVTGDEKLFFGSGTQLSVL.

The chain employs TRBV10-3 and TRBJ1-1, with 7 nucleotides matching TRBD1. The CDR3 loop spans 16 amino acids. Germline V gene data show CDR1 as ENHRY and CDR2 as SYGVKD. V lost 11 bases, J lost 6 bases, and 21 bases stayed unmatched. Here the CDR3 DNA reads TGTGCCGCCTCAACCCGACAGGGAGGTGGTTCCTCTGAAGCTTTCTTT. Protein sequence: CAASTRQGGGSSEAFF.

The V and J genes are TRBV9 and TRBJ1-2; TRBD1 agrees at 7 bases. Trimming cost V 0 bases and J 5 bases; bases outside gene matches: 7. The CDR3 is made up of 15 amino acids. Germline V gene lookup returns CDR1 SGDLS and CDR2 YYNGEE. CDR3 DNA sequence: TGTGCCAGCAGCGTAGATATCGGGGGACAGTATGGCTACACCTTC. It encodes CASSVDIGGQYGYTF.

The chain is built from TRBV18 and TRBJ1-5, with TRBD1 identical over 8 bases. CDR3 length equals 15 residues. Germline V gives CDR1 KGHSH, CDR2 LQKENI. After removal of 6 bases from V and 4 bases from J, the junction contained 8 bases not matched to a gene. CDR3 sequence (DNA): TGTGCCAGCTCCCAGGGGGCGCGAACTAATCAGCCCCAGCATTTT. Translating gives CASSQGARTNQPQHF. Together with reference TRBV18 and TRBJ1-5, the CDR3 gives the full variable domain: NAGVMQNPRHLVRRRGQEARLRCSPMKGHSHVYWYRQLPEEGLKFMVYLQKENIIDESGMPKERFSAEFPKEGPSILRIQQVVRGDSAAYFCASSQGARTNQPQHFGDGTRLSIL.

This rearrangement joins TRBV11-3 to TRBJ2-1, with 7 positions matching TRBD2. Trimming took 1 base from V and 0 from J; bases not matched to a gene: 6. The CDR3 sequence is 17 residues long. CDR1 is SGHNT and CDR2 is YENEEA in the germline V gene. Here the CDR3 DNA reads TGTGCCAGCAGCTTAGGGCGGGGGTCCCACTCCTACAATGAGCAGTTCTTC. Protein sequence: CASSLGRGSHSYNEQFF.

This rearrangement joins TRBV30 to TRBJ1-6; 7 bases fit TRBD1. This CDR3 has 14 residues. Germline CDR1 and CDR2: GTSNPN and SVGIG (reference sequence). With 2 bases clipped from V and 8 bases from J, the junction kept 6 bases outside the gene matches. The DNA of the CDR3 is TGTGCCTGGAGTCAGACAGGGTTCTATTCACCCCTCCACTTT. Translation gives CAWSQTGFYSPLHF.

This chain uses TRBV19 with TRBJ1-5; tentatively, D is TRBD1 (5 bases). V was clipped by 4 bases and J by 2 bases, with 9 bases between them. The CDR3 is 14 residues long. The germline gives CDR1 LNHDA, CDR2 SQIVND (reference sequence). CDR3 DNA sequence: TGTGCCAGTAGTAAGGGGCCAGGCAATCAGCCCCAGCATTTT. This codes for CASSKGPGNQPQHF.

The chain is built from TRBV24-1 and TRBJ1-5; D unresolved. V was cut by 4 bases and J by 0 bases, with 9 bases left in between. The CDR3 is 15 amino acids. Germline CDR1 and CDR2: KGHDR and SFDVKD. The CDR3 spells CATSEIDYSNQPQHF. CDR3 bases: TGTGCCACCAGTGAAATAGATTATAGCAATCAGCCCCAGCATTTT.

The chain joins TRBV4-3 to TRBJ2-5; TRBD2 aligns across 11 bases. J lost 2 bases, V lost 1 base, and 3 bases had no gene match. Germline V gene data show CDR1 as LGHNA and CDR2 as YSLEER. The CDR3 consists of 16 residues. CDR3 loop: CASSQGLAGSQETQYF. The CDR3 DNA follows: TGCGCCAGCAGCCAAGGACTAGCGGGGAGTCAAGAGACCCAGTACTTC.